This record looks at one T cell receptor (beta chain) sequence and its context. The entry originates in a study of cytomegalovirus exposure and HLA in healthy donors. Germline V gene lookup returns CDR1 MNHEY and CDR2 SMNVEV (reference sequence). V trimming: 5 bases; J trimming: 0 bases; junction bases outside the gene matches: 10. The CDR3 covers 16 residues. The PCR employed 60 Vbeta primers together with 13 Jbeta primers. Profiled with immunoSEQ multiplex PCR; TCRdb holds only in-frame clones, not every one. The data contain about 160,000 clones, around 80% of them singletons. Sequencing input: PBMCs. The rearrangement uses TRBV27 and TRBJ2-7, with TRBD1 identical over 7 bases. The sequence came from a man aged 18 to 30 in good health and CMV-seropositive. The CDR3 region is CASSLAGQEYSYEQYF. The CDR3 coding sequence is TGTGCCAGCAGTCTCGCTGGACAGGAGTACTCCTACGAGCAGTACTTC.